A single count supports the clone carrying this T cell receptor (beta chain). Its matching antigen is unknown. The stimulus was an HIV-1 Gag 15-mer peptide pool, 0.95 to 1 ug/peptide/mL. CD40L/CD69 double-negative CD45RO-high memory CD4+ T cells were collected. Donors were HIV-1-infected adults who began suppressive ART during chronic infection. The immunoSEQ assay was version 4, run in survey mode. The method was immunoSEQ multiplex PCR; TCRdb's version includes in-frame clones alone and lacks a portion of them. The table lists about 40,000 clones, approximately 78% of them singletons. The data are from a study of persistence of HIV-infected CD4 T cells. Study-level information: CD4+ T cells responding to CMV or HIV-1 Gag were isolated. Study results and limitations: Antigen-responding cells were enriched for degenerate expanded CDR3beta sequences. TCR analyses could not target the rare provirus-carrying CMV-responding cells.

Germline V gene sequence: CDR1 LNHNV, CDR2 YYDKDF (reference sequence). There are 17 residues in the CDR3. V shed 0 bases, J shed 0 bases, and the junction held 6 bases outside the gene matches. Material: CD4+ T cells sorted from PBMCs after approximately 20-hour stimulation, obtained from a patient who received antiretroviral therapy. The chain uses TRBV15 and TRBJ2-3; 7 nucleotides agree with TRBD2. The origin of this receptor is an adult man with HIV who was CMV-seropositive. CDR3 amino acids: CATSRDLLAVSTDTQYF. CDR3 DNA: TGTGCCACCAGCAGAGATCTCCTAGCGGTGAGCACAGATACGCAGTATTTT.